This entry lists 2 T cell receptor beta chains sequenced from one sample in a study of blood T cell repertoires in COVID-19. Repertoires were generated with immunoSEQ multiplex PCR, while TCRdb's copy carries only in-frame clones and drops some. The data show fewer than 300,000 clones, around 85% seen once. The sequenced sample was PBMCs or T cells enriched from blood (not recorded which). All receptors derive from a woman aged 30 to 39 who had recovered from COVID-19.

The chain links TRBV30 to TRBJ1-2, with TRBD1 matching 9 bases. J lost 8 bases, V lost 8 bases, and 9 bases had no gene match. The germline CDR1 and CDR2 sequences are GTSNPN and SVGIG (reference sequence). This CDR3 has 12 residues. The CDR3 coding sequence is TGTGCCGGCCGGGACAGGGTCCTCGGCTACACCTTC. Its protein is CAGRDRVLGYTF.

This chain links TRBV30 with TRBJ1-2; D unresolved. The CDR3 is 13 residues long. Trimming stripped 0 bases from V and 6 bases from J, with 11 bases between. The germline V gene encodes CDR1 GTSNPN and CDR2 SVGIG (reference sequence). CDR3 DNA sequence: TGTGCCTGGAGTGTACCGGGTGCGGATGGCTACACCTTC. Translation: CAWSVPGADGYTF.